The text below deals with one T cell receptor beta chain. These data come from a study of blood T cell repertoires in COVID-19. The wider study: PBMCs, B-cell-depleted T cells, or T cells provided the cDNA or gDNA that made up the material.

Methods used by the authors: Amplification from reference gene primers served as the basis for estimated nucleated cell counts. The protocol was immunoSEQ multiplex PCR, while the TCRdb copy is restricted to in-frame clones and leaves out a portion. The D gene and trimming were derived from the DNA, and the V and J assignments and clone size from that table. Altogether around 78,000 clones are present, roughly 73% being singletons, with the ten largest covering 9.5% to 10%. This CDR3 contains 16 residues. The V and J ends lost 4 bases and 0 bases, in that order; junction bases with no gene match: 8. Germline V gene sequence: CDR1 ENHRY, CDR2 SYGVKD.

Sequencing was carried out using peripheral blood. J is TRBJ2-7 and V is TRBV10-3; 8 bases are a match to TRBD2. The clonotype originates from a human donor in a cohort sampled during active COVID-19. The CDR3 region is CAISVRAGANSYEQYF. The CDR3 nucleotides read TGTGCCATCAGTGTCAGAGCGGGGGCCAACTCCTACGAGCAGTACTTC.